This T cell receptor (beta chain) was recovered during a study of cytomegalovirus exposure and HLA in healthy donors. This PCR relied on a set of 60 Vbeta primers and 13 Jbeta primers. Generated by immunoSEQ multiplex PCR, the TCRdb table keeps only in-frame clones and is missing some. The sample contains roughly 190,000 clones, roughly 80% of which appear only once. This CDR3 contains 16 residues. The germline V gene encodes CDR1 MDHEN and CDR2 SYDVKM. With V trimmed by 2 bases and J by 2 bases, 6 bases remained unmatched. Donors sampled were nominally healthy, though unrecorded immune exposures were likely. Notes on this clone: The antigen is undetermined.

Study-level points and caveats: The productive fraction for most TCR beta V segments was about 87% or about 30% in an earlier analysis.

This clonotype originated in a woman younger than 30 in good health and CMV-seronegative. The chain employs TRBV28 and TRBJ2-7; 10 bases map to TRBD2. Material: PBMCs. The CDR3 sequence is CASSLITSGKAYEQYF. The CDR3 DNA reads TGTGCCAGCAGTTTAATTACTAGCGGGAAAGCCTACGAGCAGTACTTC.